What follows are 23 T cell receptor beta chains derived from one specimen sequenced in a study of T cell repertoires in cytomegalovirus infection. One entry per CDR3 protein, called by TCRdb with MiXCR from the reads. The data hold approximately 990,000 distinct CDR3 sequences, with roughly a third observed a single time. These TCRs' antigens remain unknown. The starting material was cultured CD8+ T cells from PBMCs, obtained from culture after CMV antigen stimulation. The receptors come from a human donor in good health (CMV status not recorded). Some clones in this sample may be carry-over from other donors' samples.

This clonotype was observed a handful of times. This chain uses TRBV5-1 with TRBJ2-2; 12 bases are a match to TRBD2. The length of the CDR3 is 16 residues. Per germline, CDR1 SGHRS and CDR2 YFSETQ. The trim removed 5 bases at V and 2 bases at J, leaving 4 bases unmatched. The CDR3 DNA reads TGCGCCAGCAGAAGGACTAGCGGGGTTAACACCGGGGAGCTGTTTTTT. It specifies CASRRTSGVNTGELFF.

The chain joins TRBV4-1 to TRBJ2-3, with D possibly matching TRBD2 (5 bases). The ends were cut back, 5 bases at V and 3 bases at J, with 18 bases in the middle. Germline V gene sequence: CDR1 MGHRA, CDR2 YSYEKL. CDR3 length: 16 amino acids. CDR3 sequence (DNA): TGCGCCAGCAGCTCACGTCTGGTGGGGAGAACAGATACGCAGTATTTT. Protein sequence: CASSSRLVGRTDTQYF.

This clonotype was seen only once. V and J are TRBV6-6 and TRBJ2-7; either TRBD1 or TRBD2 may fit D (5 bases each). Germline V lookup: CDR1 MNHNY, CDR2 SVGAGI (reference sequence). The CDR3 is 12 amino acids. V was pared by 7 bases and J by 3 bases, with 10 bases between. The CDR3 loop reads CASTGTNYEQYF. CDR3 in DNA: TGTGCCAGCACAGGGACGAACTACGAGCAGTACTTC.

This clonotype occurred a few times. The chain combines TRBV4-3 with TRBJ1-4; D not resolved. The V end was cut by 0 bases, the J end by 6 bases, with 8 bases between. This CDR3 is built from 14 residues. The V gene's germline CDR1 is LGHNA and CDR2 YSLEER. CDR3 sequence (DNA): TGCGCCAGCAGCCAAGAAGGATGGGATGAAAAACTGTTTTTT. Translated: CASSQEGWDEKLFF.

The sample holds a few counts of this clonotype. The J gene is TRBJ2-7, the V gene TRBV4-1; no clear D gene. CDR3 length equals 19 residues. The V end lost 0 bases, the J end lost 2 bases, and 23 bases lay between the germline ends. The germline V gene has CDR1 MGHRA and CDR2 YSYEKL. The DNA of the CDR3 is TGCGCCAGCAGCCAAGAGGAATACCGCGGCGGAACCTACGCCTACGAGCAGTACTTC. Protein sequence: CASSQEEYRGGTYAYEQYF.

The chain recombines TRBV28 with TRBJ2-7; 7 nucleotides align to TRBD1. The CDR3 contains 16 residues. Trimming removed 5 bases from V and 2 bases from J; junction bases left unmatched: 12. The germline gives CDR1 MDHEN, CDR2 SYDVKM. DNA of the CDR3: TGTGCCAGCAGTGATGCCGGGACAGTCGATCCCTACGAGCAGTACGTC. It codes for CASSDAGTVDPYEQYV.

The chain links TRBV4-1 to TRBJ2-7; D is uncertain. This CDR3 is 13 amino acids long. Germline CDR1 MGHRA, CDR2 YSYEKL. V lost 4 bases to trimming and J lost 4 bases, with 11 bases between them. The CDR3 region is CASSPGTFYEQYF. In nucleotides, the CDR3 is TGCGCCAGCAGCCCAGGAACGTTTTACGAGCAGTACTTC.

This clonotype was observed a few times. The chain carries TRBV6-1 and TRBJ1-1; 7 bases are shared with TRBD1. J was trimmed by 0 bases and V by 0 bases; bases with no gene match: 7. Germline CDR1 and CDR2: MNHNS and SASEGT. The CDR3 has 17 amino acids. CDR3 nucleotide sequence: TGTGCCAGCAGTGAAGCCGGTCCCGGGACAGTGAACACTGAAGCTTTCTTT. Its translation is CASSEAGPGTVNTEAFF.

The CDR3 loop reads CASSRFAVSGVNTGELFF. CDR3 bases: TGCGCCAGCAGCCGATTCGCTGTTAGCGGGGTGAACACCGGGGAGCTGTTTTTT. The chain employs TRBV4-1 and TRBJ2-2; 8 nucleotides align to TRBD2. With 4 bases clipped from V and 1 base from J, the junction kept 11 bases outside the gene matches. Looked up from germline, CDR1 is MGHRA and CDR2 is YSYEKL. CDR3 length: 18 residues.

V usage is TRBV9 and J usage is TRBJ2-1; D is perhaps TRBD2 (8 bases). V lost 3 bases and J lost 8, with 18 bases in between. The CDR3 extends over 15 amino acids. CDR1 and CDR2 from the germline V gene are SGDLS and YYNGEE. The CDR3 DNA is TGTGCCAGCAGCGCCCAGGGGGAGCGGGGGTATGAGCAGTTCTTC. This sequence encodes CASSAQGERGYEQFF.

This clonotype showed up just a few times. The chain links TRBV7-6 to TRBJ2-1; 8 bases are a match to TRBD2. Germline assignment: CDR1 SGHVS and CDR2 FNYEAQ. The CDR3 is 17 amino acids. V gave up 0 bases and J gave up 3 bases; unmatched junction bases: 7. As DNA, the CDR3 is TGTGCCAGCAGCTTAGCTATTGCGGGGGGACACTACAATGAGCAGTTCTTC. It encodes CASSLAIAGGHYNEQFF.

This clonotype was counted at least ten times. The chain combines TRBV7-8 with TRBJ2-1, with 7 nucleotides matching TRBD2. With V trimmed by 5 bases and J by 6 bases, 10 bases remained unmatched. There are 15 residues in the CDR3. Germline V gene lookup returns CDR1 SGHVS and CDR2 FQNEAQ. The CDR3 reads CASSPAGDRFNEQFF. The CDR3 DNA sequence: TGTGCCAGCAGCCCCGCGGGGGATCGGTTCAATGAGCAGTTCTTC. The whole variable domain, remainder taken from reference TRBV7-8 and TRBJ2-1, is GAGVSQSPRYKVAKRGQDVALRCDPISGHVSLFWYQQALGQGPEFLTYFQNEAQLDKSGLPSDRFFAERPEGSVSTLKIQRTQQEDSAVYLCASSPAGDRFNEQFFGPGTRLTVL.

This clonotype was observed a handful of times. The rearrangement joins TRBV7-9 to TRBJ1-3; no firm D call. Trimming removed 5 bases at V and 0 bases at J, with 20 bases between. The CDR3 has 18 residues. Germline V gene sequence: CDR1 SEHNR, CDR2 FQNEAQ (reference sequence). This CDR3 reads CASSPREIISSSGNTIYF. The CDR3 DNA reads TGTGCCAGCAGCCCCAGAGAGATTATTTCGAGCTCTGGAAACACCATATATTTT.

This clonotype has at least ten counts. V gene TRBV7-3 combines with J gene TRBJ1-6; D ambiguous. CDR3 length equals 15 residues. V was clipped by 5 bases and J by 2 bases, with 10 bases between them. Germline values: CDR1 SGHTA, CDR2 FQGTGA. The CDR3 protein is CASSRLVPYNSPLHF. CDR3 in DNA: TGTGCCAGCAGCCGCCTAGTACCCTATAATTCACCCCTCCACTTT.

J is TRBJ1-2 and V is TRBV20-1, with D hard to call. Trimming removed 0 bases from V and 5 bases from J, with 13 bases in between. CDR1 and CDR2 (germline): DFQATT, SNEGSKA (reference sequence). The CDR3 spans 14 residues. CDR3 in DNA: TGCAGTGCTAGAGATTTGGAGCCGCCTTATGGCTACACCTTC. Translation gives CSARDLEPPYGYTF.

This clonotype was recorded at least ten times. The chain is built from TRBV12-3 or TRBV12-4 and TRBJ2-7; D possibly corresponds to TRBD2 (5 bases). V was clipped by 2 bases and J by 3 bases, with 8 bases between them. The CDR3 sequence is 13 residues long. CDR3 sequence reads: CASSLIGGYEQYF. In nucleotides, the CDR3 is TGTGCCAGCAGTTTAATCGGAGGCTACGAGCAGTACTTC.

The V and J genes are TRBV4-1 and TRBJ1-1, with D maybe TRBD1 (6 bases). Per germline, CDR1 MGHRA and CDR2 YSYEKL. V shed 4 bases and J shed 1 base, with 10 bases lying between them. The CDR3 length is 14 residues. CDR3 sequence reads: CASSRNRENTEAFF. As DNA, the CDR3 is TGCGCCAGCAGCCGTAACAGGGAGAACACTGAAGCTTTCTTT.

The chain uses TRBV29-1 and TRBJ2-5; D gene unclear. V lost 2 bases, J lost 4 bases, and 14 bases lay in between. The length of the CDR3 is 14 residues. Germline CDR1 reads SQVTM; CDR2 reads ANQGSEA. CDR3 loop: CSVEYGQALETQYF. The CDR3 DNA reads TGCAGCGTTGAATATGGCCAGGCCCTAGAGACCCAGTACTTC.

V usage is TRBV6-6 and J usage is TRBJ2-2, with D maybe TRBD1 (5 bases). The CDR3 is 14 residues long. Germline lookup yields CDR1 MNHNY and CDR2 SVGAGI (reference sequence). The ends were cut back, 4 bases at V and 6 bases at J, with 12 bases in the middle. CDR3 in amino acids: CASSFSGSPGELFF. In DNA form, the CDR3 reads TGTGCCAGCAGTTTTTCAGGGTCTCCCGGGGAGCTGTTTTTT.

Here the CDR3 DNA reads TGTGCCAGCAGTTTACCCGGGACAGATCAGCCCCAGCATTTT. It codes for CASSLPGTDQPQHF. The chain has TRBV28 and TRBJ1-5; TRBD1 aligns across 7 bases. This CDR3 contains 14 residues. In germline, CDR1 is MDHEN, CDR2 SYDVKM. V lost 2 bases and J lost 5; bases outside the gene matches: 3. The complete variable domain, with remaining parts taken from reference TRBV28 and TRBJ1-5, reads DVKVTQSSRYLVKRTGEKVFLECVQDMDHENMFWYRQDPGLGLRLIYFSYDVKMKEKGDIPEGYSVSREKKERFSLILESASTNQTSMYLCASSLPGTDQPQHFGDGTRLSIL.

The gene calls are TRBV14 and TRBJ2-7, with D perhaps matching TRBD1 (6 bases). CDR1 is SGHDN, CDR2 FVKESK, per germline. Between the trimmed V and J ends, which lost 6 bases and 0 bases, there was a span of 9 bases. This CDR3 spans 13 amino acids. The CDR3 region is CASRDRTSYEQYF. CDR3 sequence (DNA): TGTGCCAGCAGAGACAGGACCTCCTACGAGCAGTACTTC.

The DNA of the CDR3 is TGTGCCAGCAGTCACTACAGCGGGGTAGAGACCCAGTACTTC. Translation: CASSHYSGVETQYF. This chain connects TRBV6-8 to TRBJ2-5; 7 nucleotides line up with TRBD2. V dropped 5 bases and J dropped 4; count of bases not matched to a gene: 7. Germline V CDR1 and CDR2: MNHGY, SAAAGT. This CDR3 is 14 amino acids long.

The sample holds many counts of this clonotype. This sequence joins TRBV7-9 and TRBJ2-3; D unclear. The germline V gene encodes CDR1 SEHNR and CDR2 FQNEAQ (reference sequence). The CDR3 has 18 amino acids. V was shortened by 3 bases and J by 0 bases, with 19 bases between the two germline ends. CDR3 residues: CASSFSIMGLTSTDTQYF. The CDR3 nucleotides are TGTGCCAGCAGCTTCTCGATTATGGGATTAACTAGCACAGATACGCAGTATTTT.